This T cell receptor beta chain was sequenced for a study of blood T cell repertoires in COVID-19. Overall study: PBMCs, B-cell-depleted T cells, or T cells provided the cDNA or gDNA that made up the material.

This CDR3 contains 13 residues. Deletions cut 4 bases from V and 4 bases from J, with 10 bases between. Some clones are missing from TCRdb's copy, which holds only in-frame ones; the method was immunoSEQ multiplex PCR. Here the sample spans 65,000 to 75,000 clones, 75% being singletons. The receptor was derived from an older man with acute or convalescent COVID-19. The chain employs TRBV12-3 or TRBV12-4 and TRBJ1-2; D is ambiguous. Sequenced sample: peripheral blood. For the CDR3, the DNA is TGTGCCAGCAGTTCCGAGGGTCTCTATGGCTACACCTTC. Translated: CASSSEGLYGYTF.